This is a list of T cell receptor beta chains from one sample in a study of identical twins. MiXCR, run by TCRdb on the 5' RACE reads, gives a single entry per CDR3 protein. The sample holds under 250,000 distinct CDR3 sequences, 7.5% seen once. These sequences were also reported in another study, on yellow fever vaccine responses in identical twins.

The source material was CD8+ T cells sorted from blood. The origin of the receptors is a woman aged 18 to 35 in good health. CDR3s include the opening cysteine and the closing phenylalanine or tryptophan.

V gene	J gene	CDR3 protein
TRBV12-3/TRBV12-4	TRBJ1-2	CASGKGGGSGYTF
TRBV12-3/TRBV12-4	TRBJ2-7	CASSTPGTSGGYEQYF
TRBV12-3/TRBV12-4	TRBJ1-4	CASSFRGVFEKLFF
TRBV6-2/TRBV6-3	TRBJ2-1	CASSPTRLGEQFF
TRBV6-1	TRBJ2-3	CASTAAGTGGGDTQYF
TRBV5-1	TRBJ1-1	CASSPGTGNTEAFF
TRBV7-6	TRBJ2-1	CASSLEAGREFYNEQFF
TRBV7-9	TRBJ1-5	CASSITGSNQPQHF
TRBV7-3	TRBJ2-1	CASSLWASGSVGEQFF
TRBV12-3/TRBV12-4	TRBJ2-2	CASSPWGREAAGELFF
TRBV5-1	TRBJ1-1	CASSLDRGPEAFF
TRBV28	TRBJ1-5	CASSFYSKLSNQPQHF
TRBV29-1	TRBJ2-1	CSVTGTGGENFVNEQFF
TRBV6-5	TRBJ2-5	CASSSAGTSGQETQYF
TRBV28	TRBJ2-7	CASSDGGPEQYF
TRBV10-3	TRBJ2-1	CAISDLAGGPVDEQFF
TRBV7-9	TRBJ1-2	CASSRNTIRDRAAGYTF
TRBV24-1	TRBJ2-1	CATSDLVSSSYNEQFF
TRBV18	TRBJ1-1	CASSPPPGPEAFF
TRBV27	TRBJ2-2	CASSLIPAGRTTGELFF
TRBV7-6	TRBJ2-1	CASTRTGGYNEQFF
TRBV20-1	TRBJ1-6	CSAEQDSGLNNSPLHF
TRBV12-3/TRBV12-4	TRBJ2-7	CASSLRRRDYEQYF
TRBV27	TRBJ2-1	CASSSGTNYNEQFF
TRBV28	TRBJ2-3	CASSRLAGFQLGGDTQYF
TRBV29-1	TRBJ2-1	CSARTSGGGNEQFF
TRBV5-1	TRBJ2-3	CASSLIGFTDTQYF